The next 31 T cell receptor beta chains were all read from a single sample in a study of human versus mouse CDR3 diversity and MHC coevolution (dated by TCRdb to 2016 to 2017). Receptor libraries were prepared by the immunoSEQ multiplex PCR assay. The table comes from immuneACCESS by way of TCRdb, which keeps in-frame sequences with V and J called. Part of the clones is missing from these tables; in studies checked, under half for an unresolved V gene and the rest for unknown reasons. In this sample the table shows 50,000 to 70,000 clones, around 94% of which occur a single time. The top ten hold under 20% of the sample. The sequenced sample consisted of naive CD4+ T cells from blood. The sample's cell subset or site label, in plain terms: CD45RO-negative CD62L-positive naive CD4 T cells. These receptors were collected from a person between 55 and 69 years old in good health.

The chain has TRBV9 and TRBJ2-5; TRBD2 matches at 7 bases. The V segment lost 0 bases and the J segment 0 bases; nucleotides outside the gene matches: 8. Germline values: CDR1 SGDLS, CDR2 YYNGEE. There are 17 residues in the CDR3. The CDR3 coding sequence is TGTGCCAGCAGCGTAGGAGCGGCTAGCGGTAACCAAGAGACCCAGTACTTC. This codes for CASSVGAASGNQETQYF.

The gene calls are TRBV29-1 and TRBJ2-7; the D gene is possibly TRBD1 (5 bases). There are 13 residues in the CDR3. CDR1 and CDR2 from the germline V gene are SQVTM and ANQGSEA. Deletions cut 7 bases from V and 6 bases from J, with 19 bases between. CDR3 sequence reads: CSADSPLTTEQYF. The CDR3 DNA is TGCAGCGCAGACAGTCCGTTAACCACCGAGCAGTACTTC.

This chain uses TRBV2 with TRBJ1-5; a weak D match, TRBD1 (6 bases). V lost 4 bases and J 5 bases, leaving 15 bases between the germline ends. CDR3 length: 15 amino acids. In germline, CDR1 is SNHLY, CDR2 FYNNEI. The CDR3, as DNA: TGTGCCAGCAGTGGGTTTGGGCAGGGGTATCAGCCCCAGCATTTT. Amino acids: CASSGFGQGYQPQHF.

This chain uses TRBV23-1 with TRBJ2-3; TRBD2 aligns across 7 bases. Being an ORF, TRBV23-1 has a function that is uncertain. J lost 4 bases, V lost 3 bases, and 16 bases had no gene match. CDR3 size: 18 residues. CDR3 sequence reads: CASSQPRLALGKSDTQYF. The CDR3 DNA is TGCGCCAGCAGTCAGCCCCGACTAGCTCTCGGGAAATCAGATACGCAGTATTTT.

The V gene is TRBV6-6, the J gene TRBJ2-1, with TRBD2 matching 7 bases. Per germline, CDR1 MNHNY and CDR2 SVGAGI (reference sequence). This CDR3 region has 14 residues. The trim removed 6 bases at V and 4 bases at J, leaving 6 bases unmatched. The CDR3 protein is CASSPGTTYNEQFF. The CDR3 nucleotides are TGTGCCAGCAGCCCAGGGACTACGTACAATGAGCAGTTCTTC.

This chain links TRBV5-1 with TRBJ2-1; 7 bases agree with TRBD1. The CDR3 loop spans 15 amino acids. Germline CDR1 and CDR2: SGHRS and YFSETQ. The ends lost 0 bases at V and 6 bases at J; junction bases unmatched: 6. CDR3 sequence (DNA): TGCGCCAGCAGCTTGGTTGGGCAGGGGGTCAATGAGCAGTTCTTC. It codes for CASSLVGQGVNEQFF.

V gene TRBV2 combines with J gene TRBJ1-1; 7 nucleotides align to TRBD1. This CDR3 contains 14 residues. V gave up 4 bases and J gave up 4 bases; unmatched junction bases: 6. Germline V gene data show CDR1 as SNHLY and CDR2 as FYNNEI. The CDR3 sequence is CASSAARQGTEAFF. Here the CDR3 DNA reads TGTGCCAGCAGTGCGGCAAGACAGGGCACTGAAGCTTTCTTT.

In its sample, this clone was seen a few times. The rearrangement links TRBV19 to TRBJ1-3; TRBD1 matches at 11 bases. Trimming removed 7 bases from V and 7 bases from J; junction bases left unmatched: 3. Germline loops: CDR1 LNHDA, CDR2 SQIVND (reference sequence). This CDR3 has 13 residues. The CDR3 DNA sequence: TGTGCCAGTACCAGGGACAGGGGGAACACCATATATTTT. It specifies CASTRDRGNTIYF.

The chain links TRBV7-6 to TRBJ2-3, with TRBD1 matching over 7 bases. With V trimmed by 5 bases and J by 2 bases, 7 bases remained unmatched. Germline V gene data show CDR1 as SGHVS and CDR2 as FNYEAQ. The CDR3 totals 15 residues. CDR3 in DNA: TGTGCCAGCAGCCTTCCGGGACAGCTCACAGATACGCAGTATTTT. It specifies CASSLPGQLTDTQYF.

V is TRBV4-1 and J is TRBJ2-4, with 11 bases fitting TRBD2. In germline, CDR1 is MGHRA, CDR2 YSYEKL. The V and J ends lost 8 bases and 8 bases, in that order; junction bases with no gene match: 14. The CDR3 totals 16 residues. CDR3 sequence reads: CASRKGGTLAGDIQYF. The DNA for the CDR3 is TGCGCCAGCCGGAAAGGGGGGACACTAGCGGGAGACATTCAGTACTTC.

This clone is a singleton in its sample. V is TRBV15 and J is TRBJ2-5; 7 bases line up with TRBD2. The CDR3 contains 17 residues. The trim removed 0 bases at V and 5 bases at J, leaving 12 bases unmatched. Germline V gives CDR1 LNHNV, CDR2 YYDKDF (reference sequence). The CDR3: CATSRDKQLARGETQYF. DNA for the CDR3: TGTGCCACCAGCAGAGATAAACAACTCGCGCGGGGGGAGACCCAGTACTTC.

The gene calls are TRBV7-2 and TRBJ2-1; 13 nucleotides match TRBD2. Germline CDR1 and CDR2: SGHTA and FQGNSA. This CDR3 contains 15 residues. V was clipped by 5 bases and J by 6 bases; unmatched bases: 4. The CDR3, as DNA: TGTGCCAGCAGCCTGACTAGCGGGAGGTTCAATGAGCAGTTCTTC. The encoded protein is CASSLTSGRFNEQFF.

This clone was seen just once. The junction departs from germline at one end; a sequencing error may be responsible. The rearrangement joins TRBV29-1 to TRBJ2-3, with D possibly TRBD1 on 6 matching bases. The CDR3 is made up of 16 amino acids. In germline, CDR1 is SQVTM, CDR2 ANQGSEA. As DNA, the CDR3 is TGCAGCGTTCAAGAGAAGGGGGTCCAAAGCACAGATACGCAGTATTTT. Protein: CSVQEKGVQSTDTQYF.

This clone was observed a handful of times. CDR3 DNA: TGTGCCAGCAGCGTAGGGGGGGCAGGGGGAGTCTATGGCTACACCTTC. Translated: CASSVGGAGGVYGYTF. The chain links TRBV9 to TRBJ1-2; 7 nucleotides match TRBD1. Germline CDR1 SGDLS, CDR2 YYNGEE. CDR3 length: 16 residues. The V and J ends lost 0 bases and 4 bases, in that order; junction bases with no gene match: 9.

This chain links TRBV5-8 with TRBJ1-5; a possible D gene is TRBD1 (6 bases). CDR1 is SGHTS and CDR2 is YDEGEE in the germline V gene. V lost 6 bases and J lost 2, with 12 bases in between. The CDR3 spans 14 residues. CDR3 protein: CASTWGGRNQPQHF. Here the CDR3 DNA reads TGTGCCAGCACCTGGGGGGGCCGCAATCAGCCCCAGCATTTT.

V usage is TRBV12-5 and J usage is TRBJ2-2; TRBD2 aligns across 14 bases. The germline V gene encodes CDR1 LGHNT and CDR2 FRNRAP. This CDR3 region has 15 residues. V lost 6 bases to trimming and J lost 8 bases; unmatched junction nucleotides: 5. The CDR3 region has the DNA TGTGCTAGTGGCTCGGGACTAGCGGGAGCGGGGGAGCTGTTTTTT. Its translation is CASGSGLAGAGELFF.

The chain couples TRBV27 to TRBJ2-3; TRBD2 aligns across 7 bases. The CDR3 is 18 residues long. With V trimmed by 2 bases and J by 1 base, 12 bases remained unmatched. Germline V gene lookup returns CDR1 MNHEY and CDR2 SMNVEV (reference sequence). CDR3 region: CASSLEWRGTLGTDTQYF. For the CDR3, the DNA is TGTGCCAGCAGTTTAGAGTGGCGGGGGACTTTGGGCACAGATACGCAGTATTTT.

CDR3 sequence reads: CAISEIGGGTSGTYEQYF. The CDR3 bases are TGTGCCATCAGTGAGATTGGGGGAGGGACTAGCGGGACCTACGAGCAGTACTTC. The chain carries TRBV10-3 and TRBJ2-5, with 13 nucleotides matching TRBD2. The assigned J gene may be wrong: the sequence end matches TRBJ2-7 better. CDR1 is ENHRY and CDR2 is SYGVKD in the germline V gene. The CDR3 runs 18 residues.

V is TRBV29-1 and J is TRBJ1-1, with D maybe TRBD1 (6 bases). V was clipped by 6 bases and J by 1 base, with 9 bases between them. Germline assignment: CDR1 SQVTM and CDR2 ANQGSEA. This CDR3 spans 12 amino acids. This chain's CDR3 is CSVKQGNTEAFF. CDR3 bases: TGCAGCGTAAAACAGGGGAACACTGAAGCTTTCTTT.

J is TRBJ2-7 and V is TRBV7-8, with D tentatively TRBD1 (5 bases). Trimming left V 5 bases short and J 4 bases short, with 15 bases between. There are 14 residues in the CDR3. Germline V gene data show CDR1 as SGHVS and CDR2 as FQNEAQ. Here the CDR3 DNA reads TGTGCCAGCAGCCCAACGACAGCAAGATACGAGCAGTACTTC. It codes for CASSPTTARYEQYF.

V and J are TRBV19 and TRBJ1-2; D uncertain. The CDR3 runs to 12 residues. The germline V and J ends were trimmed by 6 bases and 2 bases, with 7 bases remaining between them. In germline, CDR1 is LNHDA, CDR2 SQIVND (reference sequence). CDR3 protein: CASRSQNYGYTF. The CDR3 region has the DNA TGTGCCAGTAGGTCACAGAACTATGGCTACACCTTC.

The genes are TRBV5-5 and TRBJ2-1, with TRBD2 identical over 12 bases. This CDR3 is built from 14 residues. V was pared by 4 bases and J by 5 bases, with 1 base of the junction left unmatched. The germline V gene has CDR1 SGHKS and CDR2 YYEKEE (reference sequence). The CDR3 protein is CASSRTSGDNEQFF. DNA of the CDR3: TGTGCCAGCAGCCGGACTAGCGGGGACAATGAGCAGTTCTTC.

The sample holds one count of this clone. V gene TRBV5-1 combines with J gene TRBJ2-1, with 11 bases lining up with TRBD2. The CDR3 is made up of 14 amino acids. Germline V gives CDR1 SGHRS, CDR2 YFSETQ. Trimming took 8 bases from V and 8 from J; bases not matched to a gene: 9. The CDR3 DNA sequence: TGCGCCAGTAGAGCTAGCGGGAGGTATGATGAGCAGTTCTTC. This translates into CASRASGRYDEQFF.

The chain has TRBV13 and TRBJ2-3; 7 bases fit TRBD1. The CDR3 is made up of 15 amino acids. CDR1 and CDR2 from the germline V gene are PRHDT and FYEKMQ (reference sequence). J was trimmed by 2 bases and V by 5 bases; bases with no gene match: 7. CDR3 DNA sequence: TGTGCCAGCAGCGCCGCGGACAGGTTCACAGATACGCAGTATTTT. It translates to CASSAADRFTDTQYF.

CDR3 loop: CASSPNTRNNEQFF. DNA of the CDR3: TGTGCCAGCTCACCCAATACTAGGAACAATGAGCAGTTCTTC. The J gene is TRBJ2-1, the V gene TRBV18, with a possible D match to TRBD2 (5 bases). Trimming took off 3 bases at V and 5 bases at J, with 11 bases between the two ends. The germline V gene has CDR1 KGHSH and CDR2 LQKENI. This CDR3 has 14 residues.

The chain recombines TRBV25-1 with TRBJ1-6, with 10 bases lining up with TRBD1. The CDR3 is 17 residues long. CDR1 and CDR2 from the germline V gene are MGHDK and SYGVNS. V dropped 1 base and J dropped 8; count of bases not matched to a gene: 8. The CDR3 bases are TGTGCCAGCAGTGAATCCTCTGGGGGACAGGGGTATTCACCCCTCCACTTT. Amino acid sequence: CASSESSGGQGYSPLHF.

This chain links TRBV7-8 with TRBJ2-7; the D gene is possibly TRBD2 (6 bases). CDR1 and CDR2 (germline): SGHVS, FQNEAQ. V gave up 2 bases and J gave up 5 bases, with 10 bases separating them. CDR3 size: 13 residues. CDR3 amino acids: CASSLRGTNEQYF. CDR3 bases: TGTGCCAGCAGCTTACGGGGGACGAACGAGCAGTACTTC.

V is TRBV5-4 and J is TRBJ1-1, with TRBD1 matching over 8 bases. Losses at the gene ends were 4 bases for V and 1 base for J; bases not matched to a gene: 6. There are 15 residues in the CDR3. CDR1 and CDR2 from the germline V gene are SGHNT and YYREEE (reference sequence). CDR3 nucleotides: TGTGCCAGCAGCACTGGAGGACAGGGGAACACTGAAGCTTTCTTT. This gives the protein CASSTGGQGNTEAFF.

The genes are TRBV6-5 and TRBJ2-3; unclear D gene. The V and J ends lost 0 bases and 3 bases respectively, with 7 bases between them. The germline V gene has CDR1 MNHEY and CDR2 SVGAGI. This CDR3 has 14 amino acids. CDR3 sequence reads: CASSYSRQTDTQYF. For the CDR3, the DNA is TGTGCCAGCAGTTACTCGAGACAAACAGATACGCAGTATTTT.

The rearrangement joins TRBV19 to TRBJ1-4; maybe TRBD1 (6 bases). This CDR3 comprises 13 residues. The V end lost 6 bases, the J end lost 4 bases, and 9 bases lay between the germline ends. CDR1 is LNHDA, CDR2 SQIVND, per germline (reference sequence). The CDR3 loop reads CASSGTINEKLFF. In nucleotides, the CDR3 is TGTGCCAGTAGCGGGACAATTAATGAAAAACTGTTTTTT.

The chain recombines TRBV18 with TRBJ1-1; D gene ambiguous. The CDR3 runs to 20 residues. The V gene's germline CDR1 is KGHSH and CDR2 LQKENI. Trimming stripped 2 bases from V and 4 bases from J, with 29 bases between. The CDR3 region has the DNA TGTGCCAGCTCACCATACGCCCGGGGTTCGGTCGATGGGGTCGGCACTGAAGCTTTCTTT. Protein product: CASSPYARGSVDGVGTEAFF.